This TCR beta chain was profiled in a study of molecular identifiers for immune sequencing clone quantification (dated by TCRdb to 2017 to 2018). As for the study more broadly: For a replicate experiment, RNA from approximately 20,000 or 100,000 naive CD8 T cells was divided into five aliquots, and four of the five aliquots were sequenced. CD8 T cells were used in a methods study to benchmark molecular-identifier clustering-based TCR repertoire sequencing (MIDCIRS) and TCR RNA copy counting. Results and caveats for the whole study, not just this receptor: Highly expanded clone sizes could be underestimated because identical TCR molecules may share a barcode. Spiked-in Jurkat TCR RNA (approximately 10 copies' worth), which is not part of the donor repertoire, was contained in the naive libraries. Without barcode sub-clustering, chimeric consensus sequences inflated TCR diversity; chimeras reached as high as 47%. Spiked-in Jurkat TCR RNA equal to a single cell's worth was reported to be detectable even within one million naive CD8 T cells. Clones above 20 RNA copies held over 97% of molecules in CMV-specific effector cells but under 1% in naive cells. Modeling indicated about three TCR RNA copies recovered per cell, compared with 9 to 10 by digital PCR, which implies a capture efficiency of 25% to 35%.

On this clonotype: The specificity of this receptor is unknown. No qualities accompany the bases; no much larger clone lies one base away.

The protocol used for the library was PCR. Sequencing took place on an Illumina HiSeq 4000. Bulk TCR libraries were generated as previously described, with the TCR primers listed in Table S5 used. Purification of total RNA was performed with the Qiagen AllPrep DNA/RNA kit. Before any analysis, reads coming from multiple sequencing runs of the same library were combined into one pool. The authors' pipeline ran thus. Reads were retained only if their TCR constant sequence matched exactly, and those retained reads were trimmed to 150 nt and grouped according to their 12-nt molecular barcodes. Reads in each barcode group were sub-clustered using a 15% Levenshtein threshold, and a quality-weighted consensus sequence was built for each RNA molecule. Non-functional sequences were filtered out, along with any lower-count sequence sitting one edit away from another sequence. Barcode sub-clusters with fewer than 20% of the maximum read count were removed, based on fitting two negative binomial distributions. The public reads were reanalyzed by TCRdb: fastp trimming at Q25, MiXCR alignment, in-frame beta chains only. CDR3 protein duplicates are merged, each entry listing the most common genes and DNA. Clone size and V and J calls follow TCRdb, not the original study. This sample lists about 500,000 distinct CDR3 sequences; 20% to 25% were detected once. The biggest ten clones account for 0.65% to 0.95% of the sample.

The CDR3, from cysteine to phenylalanine, totals 14 residues. Only the CDR3 region is kept as DNA, spanning 42 bases read in frame from base 1. Trimming takes 0 bases from V and 2 bases from J, and the germline ends sit 8 bases apart. Looking up the germline V gene (reference sequence) yields CDR1 GTSNPN and CDR2 SVGIG. Libraries of naive CD8 T cells were generated from roughly 21,000 to 960,000 sorted cells, with 10%, 30% or 50% of the purified RNA used. On a BD FACSAria II, naive CD8 T cells were FACS-sorted as CD8+CD4-CCR7+CD45RA+ and collected into RLT Plus buffer. Roughly 10 TCR copies' worth of Jurkat RNA were spiked into roughly 19,000-1,000,000 naive CD8 T cell samples to test detection sensitivity. Enrichment of CD8 T cells was performed with RosetteSep CD8+ T Cell Enrichment Cocktail and Ficoll-Paque, after which ACK red cell lysis was carried out.

The sequencing input was naive CD8+ T cells from blood, with Jurkat cell RNA spiked in. The sample's cell subset or site label, in plain terms: FACS-sorted CD8+CD4-CCR7+CD45RA+ naive T cells. The V and J segments used are TRBV30 and TRBJ1-5; no confident D gene assignment can be made. This TCR came from a human donor in good health. Some libraries in this study had Jurkat cell RNA spiked in. The sequence in DNA is TGTGCCTGGAGTGTAGGAACAGGCAATCAGCCCCAGCATTTT. Protein translation: CAWSVGTGNQPQHF.